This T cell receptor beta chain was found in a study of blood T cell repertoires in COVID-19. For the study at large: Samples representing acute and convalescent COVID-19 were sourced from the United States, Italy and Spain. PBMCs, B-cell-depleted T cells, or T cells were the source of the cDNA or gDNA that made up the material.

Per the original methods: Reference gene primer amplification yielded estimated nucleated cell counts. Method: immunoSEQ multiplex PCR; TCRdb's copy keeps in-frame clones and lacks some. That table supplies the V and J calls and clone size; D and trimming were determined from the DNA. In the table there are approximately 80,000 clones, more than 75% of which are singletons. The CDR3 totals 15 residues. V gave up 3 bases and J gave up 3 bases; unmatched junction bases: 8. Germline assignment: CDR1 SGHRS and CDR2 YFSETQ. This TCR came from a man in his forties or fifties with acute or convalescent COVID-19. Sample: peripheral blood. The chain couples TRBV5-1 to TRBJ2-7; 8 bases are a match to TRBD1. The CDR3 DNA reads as TGCGCCAGCAGCTCTACCGGGACAGGCAACTACGAGCAGTACTTC. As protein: CASSSTGTGNYEQYF. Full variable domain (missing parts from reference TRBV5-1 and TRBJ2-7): KAGVTQTPRYLIKTRGQQVTLSCSPISGHRSVSWYQQTPGQGLQFLFEYFSETQRNKGNFPGRFSGRQFSNSRSEMNVSTLELGDSALYLCASSSTGTGNYEQYFGPGTRLTVT.